Below, one T cell receptor beta chain is given with its context. What it binds is not known. Germline CDR1 KGHDR, CDR2 SFDVKD. This CDR3 comprises 14 residues. The trim removed 4 bases at V and 10 bases at J, leaving 7 bases unmatched. Total RNA was extracted at no less than 5 micrograms per sample. A second PCR of about 7 to 12 cycles used a sample-barcoded 5' primer and a J-beta primer mix. Carrying 12 random nucleotides, a template-switch adaptor labeled each individual cDNA molecule. TCRdb called the 5' RACE reads again in MiXCR, with one record for every CDR3 protein. The data hold about 670,000 distinct CDR3 sequences, with 35% to 50% observed a single time. The data stem from a study of blood T cells in healthy people across ages. Findings and limits, study-wide: TCR beta diversity, measured per million T cells, fell in a roughly linear way with age. Among long-lived donors, naive CD4+ cells were more numerous and diversity higher than in aged donors.

Sequences were obtained from blood. The chain is built from TRBV24-1 and TRBJ2-1; 9 bases are a match to TRBD1. The clonotype originates from an elderly man in good health. The chain's CDR3 is CATSEGQGVYEQFF. The CDR3 coding sequence is TGTGCCACCAGTGAGGGACAGGGCGTTTACGAGCAGTTCTTC.